This T cell receptor (beta chain) was recorded in a study of blood T cell repertoires in COVID-19. Across the whole study: COVID-19 samples, acute and convalescent, were from the United States, Italy and Spain.

Libraries were prepared by immunoSEQ multiplex PCR; TCRdb keeps only in-frame clonotypes and omits some of them. The sample lists roughly 320,000 clones; 80% to 90% were seen once. The CDR3 sequence is 15 residues long. Deletions cut 3 bases from V and 6 bases from J, with 18 bases between. Germline assignment: CDR1 SGHRS and CDR2 YFSETQ. Sample: peripheral blood. This chain connects TRBV5-1 to TRBJ1-2, with a tentative D call TRBD1 (5 bases). This TCR was sampled from a woman between 45 and 60 years old with COVID-19, enrolled during active disease. The CDR3 DNA is TGCGCCAGCAGCTCTCAGGGTTTTTTGTATCATGGCTACACCTTC. Residues: CASSSQGFLYHGYTF.